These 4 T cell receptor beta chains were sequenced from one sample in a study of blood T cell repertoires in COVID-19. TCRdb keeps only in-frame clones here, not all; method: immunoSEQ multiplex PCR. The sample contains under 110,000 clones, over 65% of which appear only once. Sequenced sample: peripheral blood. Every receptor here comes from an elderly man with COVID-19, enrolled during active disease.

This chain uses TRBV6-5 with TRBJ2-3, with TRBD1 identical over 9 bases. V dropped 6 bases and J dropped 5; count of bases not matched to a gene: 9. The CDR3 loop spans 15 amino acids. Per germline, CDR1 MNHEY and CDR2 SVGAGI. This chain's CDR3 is CASSLGQGRVDTQYF. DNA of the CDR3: TGTGCCAGCAGCCTAGGACAGGGGCGAGTAGATACGCAGTATTTT.

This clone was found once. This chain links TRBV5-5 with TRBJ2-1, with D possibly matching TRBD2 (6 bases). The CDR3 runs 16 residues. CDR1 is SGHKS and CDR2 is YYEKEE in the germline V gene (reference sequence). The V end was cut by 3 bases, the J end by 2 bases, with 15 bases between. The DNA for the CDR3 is TGTGCCAGCAGCTCGAGTCCTTTAGCGGCCTACAATGAGCAGTTCTTC. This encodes CASSSSPLAAYNEQFF.

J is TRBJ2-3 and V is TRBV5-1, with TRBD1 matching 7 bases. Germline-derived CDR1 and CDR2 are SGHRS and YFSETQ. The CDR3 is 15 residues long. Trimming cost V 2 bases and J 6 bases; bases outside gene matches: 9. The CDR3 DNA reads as TGCGCCAGCAGCTTTAAGCAGGGGGATTTGGATACGCAGTATTTT. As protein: CASSFKQGDLDTQYF.

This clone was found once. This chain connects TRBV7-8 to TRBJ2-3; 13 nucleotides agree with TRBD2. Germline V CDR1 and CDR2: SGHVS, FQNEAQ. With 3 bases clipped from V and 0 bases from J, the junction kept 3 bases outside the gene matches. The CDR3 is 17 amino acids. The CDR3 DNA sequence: TGTGCCAGCAGCTTGAGACTAGCGGGAGGCAGCACAGATACGCAGTATTTT. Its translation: CASSLRLAGGSTDTQYF. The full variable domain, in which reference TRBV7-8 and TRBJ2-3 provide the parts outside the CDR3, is GAGVSQSPRYKVAKRGQDVALRCDPISGHVSLFWYQQALGQGPEFLTYFQNEAQLDKSGLPSDRFFAERPEGSVSTLKIQRTQQEDSAVYLCASSLRLAGGSTDTQYFGPGTRLTVL.